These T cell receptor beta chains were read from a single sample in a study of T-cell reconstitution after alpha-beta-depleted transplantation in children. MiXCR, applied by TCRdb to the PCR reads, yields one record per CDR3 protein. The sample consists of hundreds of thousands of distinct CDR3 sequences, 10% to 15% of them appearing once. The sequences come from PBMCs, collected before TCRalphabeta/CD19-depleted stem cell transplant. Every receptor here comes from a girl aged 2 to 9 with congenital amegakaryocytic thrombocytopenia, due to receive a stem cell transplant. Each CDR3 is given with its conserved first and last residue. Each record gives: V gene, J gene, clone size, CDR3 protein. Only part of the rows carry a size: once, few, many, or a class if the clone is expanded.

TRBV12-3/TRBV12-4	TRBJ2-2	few	CASRFSPGLAGTGELFF
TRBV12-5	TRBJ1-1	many	CASGTLDRGYVNTEAFF
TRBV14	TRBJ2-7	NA	CASSQDVDSSYEQYF
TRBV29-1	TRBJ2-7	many	CSVEESPDSSYEQYF
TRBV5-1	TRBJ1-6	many	CASSSDSSYNSPLHF
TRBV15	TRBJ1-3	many	CATSRGFGNTIYF
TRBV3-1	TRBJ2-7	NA	CASSQSTSEQYF
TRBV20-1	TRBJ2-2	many	CSAPGEREFGGELFF
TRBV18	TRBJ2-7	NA	CASSPRDRGGNEQYF
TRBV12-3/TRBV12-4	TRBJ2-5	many	CASSLGATGFEQETQYF
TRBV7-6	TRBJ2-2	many	CASSLVRLYRNHTGELFF
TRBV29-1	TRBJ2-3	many	CSVAQGGRSDTQYF
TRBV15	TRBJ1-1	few	CATSREGENTEAFF
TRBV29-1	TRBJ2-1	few	CSVEGGREVYNEQFF
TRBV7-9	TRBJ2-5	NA	CASSKYSGRRTETQYF
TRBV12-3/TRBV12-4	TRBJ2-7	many	CASSTSGSVYEQYF
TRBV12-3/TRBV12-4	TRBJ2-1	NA	CASSPGPGKNEQFF
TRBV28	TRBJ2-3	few	CASRQRGTLPDTQYF
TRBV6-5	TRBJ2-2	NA	CASSYSGSNTGELFF
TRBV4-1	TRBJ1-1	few	CASSQTGGDRPTFF
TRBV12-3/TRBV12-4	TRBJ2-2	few	CASSQASGYPGELFF
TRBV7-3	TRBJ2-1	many	CASSFTASAFTYNEQFF
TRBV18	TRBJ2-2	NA	CASSPWGMTNTGELFF
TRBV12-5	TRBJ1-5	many	CASGSKNQPQHF
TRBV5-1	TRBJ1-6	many	CASSLPTDGNSPLHF
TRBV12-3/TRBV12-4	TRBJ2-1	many	CASSFWGNLPNNEQFF
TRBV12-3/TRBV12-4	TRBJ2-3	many	CASSRLADTQYF